The 8 T cell receptor beta chains given below trace back to one sample, sequenced in a study of OX40 agonist ivuxolimab in advanced cancers. Assay: immunoSEQ multiplex PCR; the TCRdb copy retains only in-frame clones and omits some. The data hold 90,000 to 100,000 clones, with nearly 90% observed a single time. Specimen: CD4+ or CD8+ T cells sorted from blood, collected in a trial of the OX40 agonist ivuxolimab. These receptors were collected from an adult with an advanced solid tumor such as melanoma, head and neck, liver or kidney cancer.

The chain has TRBV5-5 and TRBJ1-1; D unresolved. Trimming left V 0 bases short and J 7 bases short, with 7 bases between. The length of the CDR3 is 12 residues. Germline V gene sequence: CDR1 SGHKS, CDR2 YYEKEE (reference sequence). The CDR3 protein is CASSLEIGEAFF. The CDR3 nucleotides read TGTGCCAGCAGCTTGGAGATCGGTGAAGCTTTCTTT.

The chain is built from TRBV29-1 and TRBJ2-1; 8 nucleotides match TRBD1. From germline, CDR1 is SQVTM and CDR2 ANQGSEA. V lost 6 bases and J lost 4; bases outside the gene matches: 8. The CDR3 is 14 residues long. The CDR3 DNA reads as TGCAGCGTGGACAGGGAGCGAAATTACAATGAGCAGTTCTTC. Protein sequence: CSVDRERNYNEQFF.

The V call is TRBV27, the J call TRBJ2-3; the D gene could be TRBD1 or TRBD2 (5 bases each). With 2 bases removed from V and 5 bases from J, the gap between germline ends came to 11 bases. Per the germline V gene, CDR1 is MNHEY and CDR2 is SMNVEV (reference sequence). The CDR3 contains 14 residues. This CDR3 reads CASSLDLGEDTQYF. The CDR3 DNA reads as TGTGCCAGCAGTTTAGATTTGGGGGAAGATACGCAGTATTTT.

The rearrangement uses TRBV11-2 and TRBJ2-1; D is unresolved. Germline CDR1 reads SGHAT; CDR2 reads FQNNGV. This CDR3 has 13 residues. V lost 5 bases, J lost 7 bases, and 12 bases lay in between. DNA for the CDR3: TGTGCCAGCAGCCCAAACTTAAGGAATGAGCAGTTCTTC. Translating gives CASSPNLRNEQFF.

V is TRBV10-3 and J is TRBJ1-1, with D possibly being TRBD1 (5 bases). Trimming removed 10 bases at V and 1 base at J, with 16 bases between. This CDR3 region has 14 residues. Germline V gives CDR1 ENHRY, CDR2 SYGVKD. As DNA, the CDR3 is TGTGCCACCCAAGGGGTCAGCCGGAACACTGAAGCTTTCTTT. It codes for CATQGVSRNTEAFF.

The chain uses TRBV5-1 and TRBJ2-7, with TRBD2 matching over 8 bases. The CDR3 spans 15 residues. V was clipped by 1 base and J by 6 bases; unmatched bases: 9. The germline V gene encodes CDR1 SGHRS and CDR2 YFSETQ. The CDR3 DNA is TGCGCCAGCAGCTTGAGGGGAGGCGGGGGGTTCGAGCAGTACTTC. Protein sequence: CASSLRGGGGFEQYF.

Comment on this clone: One end of the junction does not line up with germline, which may come from a read error. V is TRBV27 and J is TRBJ2-7; the D is unclear. This CDR3 has 11 residues. Germline V gene data show CDR1 as MNHEY and CDR2 as SMNVEV (reference sequence). CDR3 sequence: CASKTGYVQYF. CDR3 sequence (DNA): TGTGCCAGCAAAACTGGCTACGTGCAGTACTTC.

V usage is TRBV29-1 and J usage is TRBJ2-7; tentative D call: TRBD1 (5 bases). The V end was cut by 6 bases, the J end by 3 bases, with 15 bases between. CDR1 SQVTM and CDR2 ANQGSEA come from the germline V gene. This CDR3 is 13 amino acids long. CDR3 nucleotides: TGCAGCGTATTAGACAGCCCCTACTACGAGCAGTACTTC. Translating it yields CSVLDSPYYEQYF.